This TCR beta chain was captured by sequencing in a study of blood T cell repertoires in COVID-19. Germline V lookup: CDR1 SGHVS, CDR2 FNYEAQ. The CDR3 spans 15 residues. With 5 bases clipped from V and 0 bases from J, the junction kept 6 bases outside the gene matches. Sequencing was performed with immunoSEQ multiplex PCR; in TCRdb, only in-frame clones are kept and a portion is missing. Found here are around 140,000 clones, 84% of them singletons; the top ten hold about 18%. Sample: peripheral blood. This TCR was sampled from a woman of 80 years or more with acute or convalescent COVID-19. This chain connects TRBV7-6 to TRBJ2-7; 8 bases map to TRBD2. CDR3 protein: CASSPGGRVSYEQYF. CDR3 nucleotides: TGTGCCAGCAGCCCGGGGGGGAGGGTCTCCTACGAGCAGTACTTC.